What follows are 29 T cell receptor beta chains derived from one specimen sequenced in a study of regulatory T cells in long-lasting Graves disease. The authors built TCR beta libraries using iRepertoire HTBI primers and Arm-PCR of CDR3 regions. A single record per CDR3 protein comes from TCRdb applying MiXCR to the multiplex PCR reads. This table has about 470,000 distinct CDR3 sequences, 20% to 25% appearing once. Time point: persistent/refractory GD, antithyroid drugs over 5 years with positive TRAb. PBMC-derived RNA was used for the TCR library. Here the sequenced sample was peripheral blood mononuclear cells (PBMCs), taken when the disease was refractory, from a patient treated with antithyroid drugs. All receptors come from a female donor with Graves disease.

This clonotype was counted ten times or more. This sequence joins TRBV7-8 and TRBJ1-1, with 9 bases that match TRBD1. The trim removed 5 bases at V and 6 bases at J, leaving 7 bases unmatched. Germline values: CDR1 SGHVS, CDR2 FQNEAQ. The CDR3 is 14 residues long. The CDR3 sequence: CASSEAQGAPEAFF. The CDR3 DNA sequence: TGTGCCAGCAGCGAGGCACAGGGGGCTCCTGAAGCTTTCTTT.

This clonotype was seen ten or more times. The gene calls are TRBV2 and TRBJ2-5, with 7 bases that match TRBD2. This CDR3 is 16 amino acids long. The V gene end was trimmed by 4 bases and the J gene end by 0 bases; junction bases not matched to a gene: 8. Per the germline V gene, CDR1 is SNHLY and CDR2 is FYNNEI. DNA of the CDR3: TGTGCCAGCAGTGGGTCTAGCGGACTATACCAAGAGACCCAGTACTTC. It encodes CASSGSSGLYQETQYF.

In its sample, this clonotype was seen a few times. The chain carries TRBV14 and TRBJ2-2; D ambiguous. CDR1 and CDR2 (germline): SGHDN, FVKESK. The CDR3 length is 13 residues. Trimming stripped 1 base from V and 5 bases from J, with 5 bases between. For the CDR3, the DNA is TGTGCCAGCAGCCAAGCAGTAACCGGGGAGCTGTTTTTT. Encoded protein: CASSQAVTGELFF.

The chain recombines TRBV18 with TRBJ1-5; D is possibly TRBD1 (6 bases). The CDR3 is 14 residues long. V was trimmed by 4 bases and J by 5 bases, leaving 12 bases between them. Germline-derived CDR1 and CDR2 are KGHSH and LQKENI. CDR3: CASSQSGGDQPQHF. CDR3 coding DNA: TGTGCCAGCTCACAAAGCGGGGGCGATCAGCCCCAGCATTTT.

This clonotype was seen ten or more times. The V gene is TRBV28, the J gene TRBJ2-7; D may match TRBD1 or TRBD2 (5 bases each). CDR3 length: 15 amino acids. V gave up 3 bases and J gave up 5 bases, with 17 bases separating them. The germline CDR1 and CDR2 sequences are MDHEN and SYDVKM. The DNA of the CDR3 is TGTGCCAGCAGTTTTTCGGGACCCTGGTTGGACGAGCAGTACTTC. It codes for CASSFSGPWLDEQYF.

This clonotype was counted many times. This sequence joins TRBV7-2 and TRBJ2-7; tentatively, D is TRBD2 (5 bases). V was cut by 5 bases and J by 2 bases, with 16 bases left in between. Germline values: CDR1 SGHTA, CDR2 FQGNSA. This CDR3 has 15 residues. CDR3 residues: CASSLIGLGAYEQYF. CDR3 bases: TGTGCCAGCAGCCTAATAGGACTGGGAGCCTACGAGCAGTACTTC.

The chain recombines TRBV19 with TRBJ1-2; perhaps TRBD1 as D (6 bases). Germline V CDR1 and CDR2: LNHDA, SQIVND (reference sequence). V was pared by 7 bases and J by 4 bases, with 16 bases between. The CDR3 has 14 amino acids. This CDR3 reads CASTPWQGRYGYTF. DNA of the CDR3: TGTGCCAGTACGCCCTGGCAGGGGCGCTATGGCTACACCTTC.

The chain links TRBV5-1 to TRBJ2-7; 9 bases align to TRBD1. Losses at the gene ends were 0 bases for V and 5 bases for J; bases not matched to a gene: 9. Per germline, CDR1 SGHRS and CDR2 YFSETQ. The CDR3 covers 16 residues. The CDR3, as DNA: TGCGCCAGCAGCTTGGATTTCGGACAGGGGTTGAACGAGCAGTACTTC. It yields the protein CASSLDFGQGLNEQYF.

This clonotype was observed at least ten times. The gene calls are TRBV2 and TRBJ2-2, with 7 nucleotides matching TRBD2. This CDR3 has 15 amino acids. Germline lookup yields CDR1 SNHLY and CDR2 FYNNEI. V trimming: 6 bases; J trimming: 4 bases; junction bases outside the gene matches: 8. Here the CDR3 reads CASRASGTFTGELFF. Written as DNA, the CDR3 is TGTGCCAGCAGGGCCAGCGGGACCTTCACCGGGGAGCTGTTTTTT.

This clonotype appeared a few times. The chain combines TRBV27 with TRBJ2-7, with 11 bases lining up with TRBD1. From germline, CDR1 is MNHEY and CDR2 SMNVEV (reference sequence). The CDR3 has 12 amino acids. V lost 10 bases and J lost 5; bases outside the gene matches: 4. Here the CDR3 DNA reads TGTGCCACCGGGACAGGGGGTAACGAGCAGTACTTC. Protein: CATGTGGNEQYF.

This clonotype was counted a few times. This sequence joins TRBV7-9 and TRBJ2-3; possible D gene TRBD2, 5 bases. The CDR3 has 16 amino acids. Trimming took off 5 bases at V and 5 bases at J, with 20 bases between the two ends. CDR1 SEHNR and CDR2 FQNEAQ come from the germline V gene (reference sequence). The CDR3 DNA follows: TGTGCCAGCAGCCCCCGCGGAGGTCCGAGAGAAGATACGCAGTATTTT. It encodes CASSPRGGPREDTQYF.

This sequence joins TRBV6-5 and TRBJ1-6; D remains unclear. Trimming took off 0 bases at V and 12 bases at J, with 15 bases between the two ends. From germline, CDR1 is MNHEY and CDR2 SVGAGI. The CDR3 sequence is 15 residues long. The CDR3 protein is CASSYSPASKQPLHF. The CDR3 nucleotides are TGTGCCAGCAGTTACTCCCCCGCTTCCAAACAACCCCTCCACTTT.

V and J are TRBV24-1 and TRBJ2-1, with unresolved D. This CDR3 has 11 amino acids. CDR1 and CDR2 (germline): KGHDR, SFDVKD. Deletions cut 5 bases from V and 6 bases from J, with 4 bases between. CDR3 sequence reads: CATSARNEQFF. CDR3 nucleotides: TGTGCCACCAGTGCCCGCAATGAGCAGTTCTTC.

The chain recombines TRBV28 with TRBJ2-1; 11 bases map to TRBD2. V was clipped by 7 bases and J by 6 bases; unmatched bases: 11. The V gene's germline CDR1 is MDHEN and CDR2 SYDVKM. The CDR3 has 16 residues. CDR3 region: CASTSWGLAEINEQFF. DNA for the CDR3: TGTGCCAGCACCTCTTGGGGACTAGCGGAGATCAATGAGCAGTTCTTC.

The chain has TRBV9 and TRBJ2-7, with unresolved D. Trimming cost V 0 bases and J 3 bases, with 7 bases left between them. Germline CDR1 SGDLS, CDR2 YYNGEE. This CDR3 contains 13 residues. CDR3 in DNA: TGTGCCAGCAGCGTAGGGCTGCACTACGAGCAGTACTTC. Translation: CASSVGLHYEQYF. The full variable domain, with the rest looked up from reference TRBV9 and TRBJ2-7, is DSGVTQTPKHLITATGQRVTLRCSPRSGDLSVYWYQQSLDQGLQFLIQYYNGEERAKGNILERFSAQQFPDLHSELNLSSLELGDSALYFCASSVGLHYEQYFGPGTRLTVT.

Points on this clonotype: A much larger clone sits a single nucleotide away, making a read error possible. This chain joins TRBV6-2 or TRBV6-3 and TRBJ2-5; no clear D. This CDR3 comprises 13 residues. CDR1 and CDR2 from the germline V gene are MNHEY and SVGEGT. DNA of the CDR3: TGTGCCAGCAGTTACGGAAACCAAGAGACCCAGTGCTTC. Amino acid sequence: CASSYGNQETQCF.

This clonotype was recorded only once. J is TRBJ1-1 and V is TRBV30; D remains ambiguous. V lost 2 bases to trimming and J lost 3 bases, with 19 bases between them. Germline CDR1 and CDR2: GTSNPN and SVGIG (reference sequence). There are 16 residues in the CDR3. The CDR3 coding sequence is TGTGCCTGGAGTCATGGATCTCAGCGCGGGGACACTGAAGCTTTCTTT. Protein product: CAWSHGSQRGDTEAFF.

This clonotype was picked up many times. The DNA of the CDR3 is TGTGCCAGCAGTTTAAGAGGGAACATTCAGTACTTC. It codes for CASSLRGNIQYF. V and J are TRBV12-3 or TRBV12-4 and TRBJ2-4, with D perhaps matching TRBD2 (5 bases). Deletions cut 2 bases from V and 7 bases from J, with 6 bases between. The CDR3 has 12 residues.

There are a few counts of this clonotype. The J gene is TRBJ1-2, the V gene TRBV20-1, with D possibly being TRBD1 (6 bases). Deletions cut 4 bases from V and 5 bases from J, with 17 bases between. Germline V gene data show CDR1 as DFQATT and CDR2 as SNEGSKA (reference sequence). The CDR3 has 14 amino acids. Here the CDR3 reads CSAKGRRGVYGYTF. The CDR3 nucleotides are TGCAGTGCTAAAGGTCGGAGGGGGGTGTATGGCTACACCTTC.

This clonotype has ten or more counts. The CDR3 region has the DNA TGTGCCAGCAGTTCCGGACTAGCGGGAGTTCCATTCTACGAGCAGTACTTC. Protein: CASSSGLAGVPFYEQYF. The J gene is TRBJ2-7, the V gene TRBV28, with 13 bases that match TRBD2. Looked up from germline, CDR1 is MDHEN and CDR2 is SYDVKM. The junction had 9 bases not matched to a gene; V was cut back by 4 bases and J by 3 bases. The CDR3 runs to 17 residues.

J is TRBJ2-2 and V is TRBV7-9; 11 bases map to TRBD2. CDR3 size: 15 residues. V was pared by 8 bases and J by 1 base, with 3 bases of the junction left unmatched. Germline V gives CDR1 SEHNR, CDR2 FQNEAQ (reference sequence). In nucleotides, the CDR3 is TGTGCCAGCGGGGGACTAGCGGAGAACACCGGGGAGCTGTTTTTT. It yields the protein CASGGLAENTGELFF.

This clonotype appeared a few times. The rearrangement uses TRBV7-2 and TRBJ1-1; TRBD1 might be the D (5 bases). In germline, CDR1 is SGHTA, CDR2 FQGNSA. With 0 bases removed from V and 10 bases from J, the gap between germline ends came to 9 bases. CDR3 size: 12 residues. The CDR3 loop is CASSLALGRAFF. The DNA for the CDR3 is TGTGCCAGCAGCTTAGCCTTGGGGCGAGCTTTCTTT.

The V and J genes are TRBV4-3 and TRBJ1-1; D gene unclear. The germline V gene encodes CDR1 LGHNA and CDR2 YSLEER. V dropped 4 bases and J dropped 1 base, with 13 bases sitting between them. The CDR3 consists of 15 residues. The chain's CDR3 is CASSPSVASNTEAFF. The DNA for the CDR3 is TGCGCCAGCAGCCCCTCGGTCGCCTCGAACACTGAAGCTTTCTTT.

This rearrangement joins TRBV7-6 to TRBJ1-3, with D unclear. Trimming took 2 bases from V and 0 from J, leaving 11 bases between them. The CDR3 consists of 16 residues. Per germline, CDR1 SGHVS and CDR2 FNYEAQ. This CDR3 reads CASSLNPDGSGNTIYF. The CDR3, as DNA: TGTGCCAGCAGCTTAAATCCCGACGGCTCTGGAAACACCATATATTTT.

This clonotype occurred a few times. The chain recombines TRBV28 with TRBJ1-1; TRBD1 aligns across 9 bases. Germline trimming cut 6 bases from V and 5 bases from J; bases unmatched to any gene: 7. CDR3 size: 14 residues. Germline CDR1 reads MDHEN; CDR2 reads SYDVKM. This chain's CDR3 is CASRGQGRGTEAFF. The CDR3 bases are TGTGCCAGCAGAGGACAGGGGAGGGGGACTGAAGCTTTCTTT.

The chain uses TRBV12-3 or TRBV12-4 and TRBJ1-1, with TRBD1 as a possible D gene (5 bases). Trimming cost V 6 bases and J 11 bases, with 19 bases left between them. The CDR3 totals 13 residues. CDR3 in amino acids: CASRPGPPAGAFF. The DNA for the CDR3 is TGTGCCAGCAGGCCGGGACCCCCGGCTGGGGCTTTCTTT.

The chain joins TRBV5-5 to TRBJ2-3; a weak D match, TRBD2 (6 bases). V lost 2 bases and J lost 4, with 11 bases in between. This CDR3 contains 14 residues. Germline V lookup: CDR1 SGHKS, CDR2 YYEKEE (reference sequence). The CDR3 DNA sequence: TGTGCCAGCAGCTTCATTAGCGGCGCAGATACGCAGTATTTT. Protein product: CASSFISGADTQYF.

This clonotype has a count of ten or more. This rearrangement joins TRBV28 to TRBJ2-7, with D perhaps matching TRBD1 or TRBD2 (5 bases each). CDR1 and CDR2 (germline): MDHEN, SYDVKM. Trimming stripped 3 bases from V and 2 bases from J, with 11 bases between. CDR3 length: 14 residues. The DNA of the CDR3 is TGTGCCAGCAGTTTTCTGATGGGGGCCTACGAGCAGTACTTC. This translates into CASSFLMGAYEQYF.

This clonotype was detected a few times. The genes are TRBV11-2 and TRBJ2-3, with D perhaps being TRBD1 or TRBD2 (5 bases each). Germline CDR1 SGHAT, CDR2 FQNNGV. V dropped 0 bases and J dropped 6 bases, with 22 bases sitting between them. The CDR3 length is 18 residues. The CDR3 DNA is TGTGCCAGCAGCTTAGATGTTGCGAGGGGAACCTTTGGGGATACGCAGTATTTT. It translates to CASSLDVARGTFGDTQYF.